Presented here are 20 T cell receptor beta chains from one specimen sequenced in a study of blood T cell repertoires in COVID-19. Profiling relied on immunoSEQ multiplex PCR, and the TCRdb table lists in-frame clones only, not all of them. The sample has 200,000 to 250,000 clones; 80% to 90% are singletons. Specimen: peripheral blood. Receptors originate from a man aged 60 to 69 with acute or convalescent COVID-19.

The V call is TRBV7-2, the J call TRBJ2-1; 8 nucleotides agree with TRBD2. This CDR3 is 16 amino acids long. V lost 5 bases to trimming and J lost 0 bases; unmatched junction nucleotides: 6. Germline V gene sequence: CDR1 SGHTA, CDR2 FQGNSA. CDR3 loop: CASSPGGRPSYNEQFF. In DNA, the CDR3 is TGTGCCAGCAGCCCAGGCGGGAGGCCCTCCTACAATGAGCAGTTCTTC. Together with reference TRBV7-2 and TRBJ2-1, the CDR3 gives the full variable domain: GAGVSQSPSNKVTEKGKDVELRCDPISGHTALYWYRQSLGQGLEFLIYFQGNSAPDKSGLPSDRFSAERTGGSVSTLTIQRTQQEDSAVYLCASSPGGRPSYNEQFFGPGTRLTVL.

The CDR3 is CASSPAGTDYGYTF. The CDR3 DNA reads as TGTGCCAGCAGCCCAGCTGGGACAGACTATGGCTACACCTTC. The gene calls are TRBV6-6 and TRBJ1-2; 7 bases match TRBD1. Looked up from germline, CDR1 is MNHNY and CDR2 is SVGAGI (reference sequence). This CDR3 region has 14 residues. With V trimmed by 6 bases and J by 3 bases, 7 bases remained unmatched.

The chain carries TRBV7-8 and TRBJ1-2, with TRBD1 identical over 8 bases. Trimming took 4 bases from V and 5 from J; bases not matched to a gene: 12. CDR3 length equals 16 residues. The germline CDR1 and CDR2 sequences are SGHVS and FQNEAQ. This CDR3 reads CASSWGLRGQGYGYTF. CDR3 DNA sequence: TGTGCCAGCAGCTGGGGACTCAGGGGGCAAGGATATGGCTACACCTTC.

This chain links TRBV24-1 with TRBJ2-5; D gene unclear. CDR1 and CDR2 from the germline V gene are KGHDR and SFDVKD. V was cut by 5 bases and J by 5 bases, with 11 bases left in between. This CDR3 spans 13 amino acids. The CDR3, as DNA: TGTGCCACCAGTGGGCGAGGTGTGGAGACCCAGTACTTC. This encodes CATSGRGVETQYF.

The CDR3 coding sequence is TGTGCCAGCAGCACCTCACAGCCCTTCTATGGCTACACCTTC. Its protein is CASSTSQPFYGYTF. V and J are TRBV5-4 and TRBJ1-2; D is ambiguous. This CDR3 spans 14 amino acids. The V and J ends lost 4 bases and 4 bases respectively, with 14 bases between them. CDR1 and CDR2 from the germline V gene are SGHNT and YYREEE (reference sequence).

The rearrangement joins TRBV11-1 to TRBJ2-7; TRBD1 might be the D (6 bases). The length of the CDR3 is 14 residues. Trimming removed 0 bases at V and 3 bases at J, with 9 bases between. Looked up from germline, CDR1 is SGHAT and CDR2 is FQDESV (reference sequence). CDR3 coding DNA: TGTGCCAGCAGCTTAGCGCTACAGGGCTACGAGCAGTACTTC. This sequence encodes CASSLALQGYEQYF.

This chain uses TRBV7-2 with TRBJ2-4, with 13 bases lining up with TRBD2. The CDR3 is 16 residues long. Losses at the gene ends were 3 bases for V and 8 bases for J; bases not matched to a gene: 7. Germline values: CDR1 SGHTA, CDR2 FQGNSA. The CDR3 sequence is CASSFPGTSGKDIQYF. As DNA, the CDR3 is TGTGCCAGCAGCTTTCCAGGGACTAGCGGGAAAGACATTCAGTACTTC.

This chain joins TRBV3-1 (or the pseudogene TRBV3-2) and TRBJ2-1; 8 nucleotides align to TRBD2. The J segment lost 7 bases and the V segment lost 4 bases, leaving 6 bases of the junction unmatched. The CDR3 has 14 amino acids. The germline V gene encodes CDR1 LGHDT and CDR2 YNNKEL (reference sequence). CDR3 in amino acids: CASSLTSARNEQFF. CDR3 in DNA: TGTGCCAGCAGCCTGACTAGCGCGAGAAATGAGCAGTTCTTC.

The J gene is TRBJ1-2, the V gene TRBV7-2; tentative D call: TRBD1 (6 bases). V was pared by 5 bases and J by 6 bases, with 13 bases between. Germline CDR1 SGHTA, CDR2 FQGNSA. There are 13 residues in the CDR3. CDR3 sequence reads: CASSPGTRHGYTF. In DNA form, the CDR3 reads TGTGCCAGCAGCCCCGGGACACGCCATGGCTACACCTTC.

This clone was seen only a few times. The J gene is TRBJ1-1, the V gene TRBV5-1; D remains ambiguous. CDR3 length: 14 amino acids. V was shortened by 4 bases and J by 3 bases, with 13 bases between the two germline ends. In germline, CDR1 is SGHRS, CDR2 YFSETQ. In DNA form, the CDR3 reads TGCGCCAGCAGCCGCCGAGCCTTGGACACTGAAGCTTTCTTT. Protein sequence: CASSRRALDTEAFF.

This chain uses TRBV11-2 with TRBJ2-2; tentative D call: TRBD2 (6 bases). The germline V gene has CDR1 SGHAT and CDR2 FQNNGV. CDR3 length: 14 amino acids. The ends were cut back, 5 bases at V and 6 bases at J, with 13 bases in the middle. The CDR3 DNA reads TGTGCCAGCAGCCCGGGACTCCCAGCCGGGGAGCTGTTTTTT. This translates into CASSPGLPAGELFF.

This sequence joins TRBV7-3 and TRBJ2-1; 7 bases agree with TRBD2. The V and J ends lost 5 bases and 7 bases, in that order; junction bases with no gene match: 14. Germline-derived CDR1 and CDR2 are SGHTA and FQGTGA. The CDR3 extends over 16 amino acids. CDR3 sequence: CASSPRSGLRFNEQFF. DNA of the CDR3: TGTGCCAGCAGCCCACGGTCGGGACTACGGTTTAATGAGCAGTTCTTC.

In its sample, this clone was seen a few times. Additional DNA sequences in this sample encode the identical CDR3. The chain carries TRBV5-1 and TRBJ1-1, with D unclear. This CDR3 contains 13 residues. Germline V lookup: CDR1 SGHRS, CDR2 YFSETQ. Trimming removed 2 bases at V and 1 base at J, with 6 bases between. Here the CDR3 DNA reads TGCGCCAGCAGCTTTCAGGAGAACACTGAAGCTTTCTTT. Translating gives CASSFQENTEAFF. The full variable domain, its missing parts supplied by reference TRBV5-1 and TRBJ1-1, is KAGVTQTPRYLIKTRGQQVTLSCSPISGHRSVSWYQQTPGQGLQFLFEYFSETQRNKGNFPGRFSGRQFSNSRSEMNVSTLELGDSALYLCASSFQENTEAFFGQGTRLTVV.

V usage is TRBV4-3 and J usage is TRBJ1-2; the D is unclear. The V and J ends lost 0 bases and 4 bases respectively, with 9 bases between them. Per germline, CDR1 LGHNA and CDR2 YSLEER. The CDR3 extends over 14 amino acids. CDR3 residues: CASSQDWGGYGYTF. DNA for the CDR3: TGCGCCAGCAGCCAAGATTGGGGAGGCTATGGCTACACCTTC.

Only one count was recorded for this clone. The chain joins TRBV10-2 to TRBJ1-5; TRBD1 agrees at 7 bases. Germline V gives CDR1 WSHSY, CDR2 SAAADI. V shed 4 bases and J 1 base; nucleotides not matched to a gene: 7. This CDR3 is 16 amino acids long. The CDR3 DNA sequence: TGCGCCAGCAGTGGCTATCAGGGGGGAAGCAATCAGCCCCAGCATTTT. It encodes CASSGYQGGSNQPQHF.

This CDR3 reads CATSDNTGQGMGSGNTIYF. DNA for the CDR3: TGTGCCACCAGTGACAATACGGGACAGGGAATGGGCTCTGGAAACACCATATATTTT. V and J are TRBV24-1 and TRBJ1-3; the match to TRBD1 covers 9 bases. The germline CDR1 and CDR2 sequences are KGHDR and SFDVKD. The CDR3 covers 19 residues. Trimming took 4 bases from V and 0 from J; bases not matched to a gene: 12.

Here the CDR3 DNA reads TGTGCCAGCAGCGGAACAACGACAGGGTCCACTGAAGCTTTCTTT. This sequence encodes CASSGTTTGSTEAFF. The rearrangement uses TRBV9 and TRBJ1-1; 7 bases are shared with TRBD1. J gave up 4 bases and V 3 bases, and 9 bases lay outside the gene matches. This CDR3 has 15 residues. Germline CDR1 SGDLS, CDR2 YYNGEE.

V is TRBV30 and J is TRBJ1-5, with D possibly TRBD1 on 5 matching bases. V lost 2 bases and J 5 bases, leaving 13 bases between the germline ends. CDR1 and CDR2 (germline): GTSNPN, SVGIG (reference sequence). The CDR3 is made up of 14 amino acids. The CDR3 reads CAWSPGLTDQPQHF. CDR3 DNA sequence: TGTGCCTGGAGTCCAGGGTTGACAGATCAGCCCCAGCATTTT.

The V call is TRBV29-1, the J call TRBJ2-7, with 10 positions matching TRBD1. The CDR3 extends over 14 amino acids. Germline CDR1 and CDR2: SQVTM and ANQGSEA. Losses at the gene ends were 6 bases for V and 6 bases for J; bases not matched to a gene: 11. CDR3 nucleotide sequence: TGCAGCGTGAAAGGGACAGGGGAAATTTTCGAGCAGTACTTC. Residues: CSVKGTGEIFEQYF.

This chain links TRBV28 with TRBJ2-7, with D perhaps TRBD2 (6 bases). Deletions cut 2 bases from V and 3 bases from J, with 14 bases between. Germline loops: CDR1 MDHEN, CDR2 SYDVKM. The CDR3 runs 15 residues. In DNA, the CDR3 is TGTGCCAGCAGTTTAATCGGCGGGGATGGCTACGAGCAGTACTTC. Translated: CASSLIGGDGYEQYF.